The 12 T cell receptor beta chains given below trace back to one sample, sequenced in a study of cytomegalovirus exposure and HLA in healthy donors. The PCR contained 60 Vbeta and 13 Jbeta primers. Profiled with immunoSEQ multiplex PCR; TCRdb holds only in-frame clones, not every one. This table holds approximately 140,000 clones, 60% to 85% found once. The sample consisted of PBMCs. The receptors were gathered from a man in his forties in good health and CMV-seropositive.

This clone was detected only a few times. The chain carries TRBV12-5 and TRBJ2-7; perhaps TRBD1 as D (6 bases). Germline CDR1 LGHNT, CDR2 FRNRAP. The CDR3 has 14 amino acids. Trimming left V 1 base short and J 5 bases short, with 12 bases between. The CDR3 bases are TGTGCTAGTGGTTTGGGACAGGTTTTCGACGAGCAGTACTTC. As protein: CASGLGQVFDEQYF.

CDR3 nucleotides: TGTGCCAGTAGTACGCCGCGGGACAGGGGGTTTAGCAATCAGCCCCAGCATTTT. Its translation is CASSTPRDRGFSNQPQHF. V is TRBV19 and J is TRBJ1-5, with 11 nucleotides matching TRBD1. This CDR3 is 18 amino acids long. V lost 4 bases to trimming and J lost 0 bases; unmatched junction nucleotides: 8. Germline lookup yields CDR1 LNHDA and CDR2 SQIVND (reference sequence). Based on the CDR3 plus reference TRBV19 and TRBJ1-5, the full variable domain is DGGITQSPKYLFRKEGQNVTLSCEQNLNHDAMYWYRQDPGQGLRLIYYSQIVNDFQKGDIAEGYSVSREKKESFPLTVTSAQKNPTAFYLCASSTPRDRGFSNQPQHFGDGTRLSIL.

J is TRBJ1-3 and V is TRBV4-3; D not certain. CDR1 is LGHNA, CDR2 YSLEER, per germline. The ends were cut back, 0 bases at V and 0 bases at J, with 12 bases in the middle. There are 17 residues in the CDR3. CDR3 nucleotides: TGCGCCAGCAGCCAAGATATCCCACAGATCTCTGGAAACACCATATATTTT. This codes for CASSQDIPQISGNTIYF.

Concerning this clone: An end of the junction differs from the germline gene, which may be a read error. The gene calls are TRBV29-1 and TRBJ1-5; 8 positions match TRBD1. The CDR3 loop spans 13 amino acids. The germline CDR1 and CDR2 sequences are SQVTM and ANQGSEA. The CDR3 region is CSVRGQANQLQHF. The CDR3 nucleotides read TGCAGCGTTCGGGGACAGGCTAATCAGCTCCAGCATTTT.

The CDR3 coding sequence is TGTGCCAGTAGTTCCGACGACAGGGCCTATAGCAATCAGCCCCAGCATTTT. Its translation: CASSSDDRAYSNQPQHF. The chain is built from TRBV19 and TRBJ1-5, with 7 positions matching TRBD1. V was pared by 5 bases and J by 0 bases, with 10 bases of the junction left unmatched. The CDR3 sequence is 17 residues long. The germline gives CDR1 LNHDA, CDR2 SQIVND (reference sequence).

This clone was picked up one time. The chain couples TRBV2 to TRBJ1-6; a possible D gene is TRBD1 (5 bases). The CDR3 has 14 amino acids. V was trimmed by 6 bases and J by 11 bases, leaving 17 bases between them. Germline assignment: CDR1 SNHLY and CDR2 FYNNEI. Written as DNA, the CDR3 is TGTGCCAGCAGCCAACGTGGGGCCAGAACACCCCTCCACTTT. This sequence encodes CASSQRGARTPLHF.

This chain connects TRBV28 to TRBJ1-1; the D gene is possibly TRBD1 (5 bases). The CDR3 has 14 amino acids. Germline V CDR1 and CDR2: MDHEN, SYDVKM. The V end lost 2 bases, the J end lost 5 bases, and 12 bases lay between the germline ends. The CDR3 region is CASSLNRGGTEAFF. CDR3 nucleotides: TGTGCCAGCAGTTTAAACCGGGGGGGAACTGAAGCTTTCTTT. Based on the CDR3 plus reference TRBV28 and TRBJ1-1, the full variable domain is DVKVTQSSRYLVKRTGEKVFLECVQDMDHENMFWYRQDPGLGLRLIYFSYDVKMKEKGDIPEGYSVSREKKERFSLILESASTNQTSMYLCASSLNRGGTEAFFGQGTRLTVV.

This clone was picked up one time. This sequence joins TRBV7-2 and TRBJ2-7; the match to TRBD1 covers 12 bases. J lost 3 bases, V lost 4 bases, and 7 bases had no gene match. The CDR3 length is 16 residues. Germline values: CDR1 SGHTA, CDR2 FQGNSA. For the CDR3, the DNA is TGTGCCAGCAGCTCAGCCGGGACAGGGGGCTTCTACGAGCAGTACTTC. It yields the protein CASSSAGTGGFYEQYF.

The CDR3 spells CAISDGNSNQPQHF. As DNA, the CDR3 is TGTGCCATCAGTGACGGGAATAGCAATCAGCCCCAGCATTTT. The J gene is TRBJ1-5, the V gene TRBV10-3; D is unclear. CDR1 is ENHRY and CDR2 is SYGVKD in the germline V gene. Trimming pared 3 bases from V and 0 bases from J, leaving 6 bases between. The CDR3 consists of 14 residues.

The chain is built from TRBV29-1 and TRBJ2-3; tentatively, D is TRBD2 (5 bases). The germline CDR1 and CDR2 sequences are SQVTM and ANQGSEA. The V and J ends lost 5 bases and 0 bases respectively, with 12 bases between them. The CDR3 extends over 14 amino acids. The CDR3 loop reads CSVCEGTSTDTQYF. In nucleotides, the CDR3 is TGCAGCGTTTGCGAGGGCACTAGCACAGATACGCAGTATTTT.

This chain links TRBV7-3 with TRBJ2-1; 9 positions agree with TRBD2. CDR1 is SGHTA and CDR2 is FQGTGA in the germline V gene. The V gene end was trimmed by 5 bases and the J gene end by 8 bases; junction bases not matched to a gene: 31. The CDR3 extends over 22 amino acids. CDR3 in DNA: TGTGCCAGCAGCCCCCAACCCCGGGACCCAGGAAGGTATGCGGGAGGGCCGGATGAGCAGTTCTTC. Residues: CASSPQPRDPGRYAGGPDEQFF.

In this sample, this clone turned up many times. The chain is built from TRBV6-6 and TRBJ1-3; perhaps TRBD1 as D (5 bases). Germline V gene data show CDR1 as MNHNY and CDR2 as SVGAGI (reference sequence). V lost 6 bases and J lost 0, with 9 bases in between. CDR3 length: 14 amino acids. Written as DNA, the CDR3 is TGTGCCAGCAGCCGGGACTTCTCTGGAAACACCATATATTTT. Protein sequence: CASSRDFSGNTIYF.